This passage covers 3 T cell receptor beta chains from one sample sequenced in a study of neurological immune-mediated disorders. MiXCR was run by TCRdb on the 5' RACE reads, yielding one entry per CDR3 protein. The data contain 39,000 or so distinct CDR3 sequences, more than 2% of them singletons. Sequenced sample: PBMCs. The receptors shown here come from a man aged 30-40 years with multiple sclerosis.

This clonotype was recorded a few times. The chain is built from TRBV20-1 and TRBJ2-5; 8 nucleotides agree with TRBD2. The CDR3 extends over 16 amino acids. Germline V gene lookup returns CDR1 DFQATT and CDR2 SNEGSKA (reference sequence). With 6 bases clipped from V and 12 bases from J, the junction kept 24 bases outside the gene matches. The CDR3 sequence is CSAGRTSPRGGENKYF. CDR3 sequence (DNA): TGCAGTGCGGGCAGGACTAGCCCGAGAGGGGGAGAGAACAAGTACTTC.

This clonotype was picked up many times. This chain uses TRBV15 with TRBJ2-6; D unresolved. CDR1 and CDR2 (germline): LNHNV, YYDKDF (reference sequence). V gave up 0 bases and J gave up 1 base, with 7 bases separating them. This CDR3 is built from 16 residues. As DNA, the CDR3 is TGTGCCACCAGCAGAGAATGGGGTTCTGGGGCCAACGTCCTGACTTTC. Its protein product is CATSREWGSGANVLTF.

This clonotype was counted ten times or more. The CDR3 DNA reads as TGCGCCAGCAGATCTGGACAGGGCCCCCTCTATGGCTACACCTTC. Translated, it gives CASRSGQGPLYGYTF. V usage is TRBV5-1 and J usage is TRBJ1-2, with TRBD1 matching 8 bases. The germline CDR1 and CDR2 sequences are SGHRS and YFSETQ. With 5 bases clipped from V and 4 bases from J, the junction kept 10 bases outside the gene matches. The length of the CDR3 is 15 residues.